This T cell receptor (beta chain) is drawn from a study of blood T cell repertoires in COVID-19. About the research overall: The United States, Italy and Spain provided the acute and convalescent COVID-19 samples. Sample material is recorded as cDNA or gDNA derived from T cells, B-cell-depleted T cells, or PBMCs.

Profiling relied on immunoSEQ multiplex PCR, and the TCRdb table lists in-frame clones only, not all of them. The table lists a few hundred thousand clones, about 87% of them singletons. The CDR3 runs 16 residues. Per the germline V gene, CDR1 is LGHNA and CDR2 is YSLEER. Trimming left V 0 bases short and J 5 bases short, with 17 bases between. J is TRBJ2-7 and V is TRBV4-3; D may be TRBD1 (5 bases). The clonotype was recovered from a man in his late teens or twenties with acute COVID-19. Source material: PBMCs or T cells enriched from blood (not recorded which). The CDR3 spells CASSQDHGQGGNEQYF. CDR3 nucleotide sequence: TGCGCCAGCAGCCAAGATCACGGGCAGGGCGGTAACGAGCAGTACTTC.